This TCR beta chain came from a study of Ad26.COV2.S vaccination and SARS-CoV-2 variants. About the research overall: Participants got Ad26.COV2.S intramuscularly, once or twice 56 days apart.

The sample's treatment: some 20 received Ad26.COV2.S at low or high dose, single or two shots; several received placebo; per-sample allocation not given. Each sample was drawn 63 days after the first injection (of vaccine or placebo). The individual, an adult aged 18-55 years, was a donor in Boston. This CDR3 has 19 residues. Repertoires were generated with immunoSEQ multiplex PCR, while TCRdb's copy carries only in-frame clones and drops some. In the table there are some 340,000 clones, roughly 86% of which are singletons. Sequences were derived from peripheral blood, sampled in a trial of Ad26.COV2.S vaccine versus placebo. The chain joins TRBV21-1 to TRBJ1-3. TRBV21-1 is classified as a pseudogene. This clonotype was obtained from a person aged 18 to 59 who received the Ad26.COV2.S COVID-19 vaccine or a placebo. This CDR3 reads CASSKGRGRNISSGNTIYF. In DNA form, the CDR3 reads TGTGCCAGCAGCAAAGGGCGGGGGCGAAACATCAGCTCTGGAAACACCATATATTTT.